One and the same sample provided the 9 T cell receptor beta chains below, sequenced in a study of cytomegalovirus exposure and HLA in healthy donors. The study ran its PCR with 60 Vbeta and 13 Jbeta primers. TCRdb's copy holds only in-frame clones and misses some; the assay was immunoSEQ multiplex PCR. The table includes 110,000 to 150,000 clones, 78% detected once. The sample consisted of PBMCs. These receptors came from a female donor in good health and CMV-seronegative.

The V gene is TRBV7-9, the J gene TRBJ1-1; D gene unclear. The V end was cut by 7 bases, the J end by 0 bases, with 15 bases between. The CDR3 spans 15 residues. Germline loops: CDR1 SEHNR, CDR2 FQNEAQ (reference sequence). CDR3 in amino acids: CASTPRSLMNTEAFF. CDR3 coding DNA: TGTGCCAGCACCCCTCGGAGCCTCATGAACACTGAAGCTTTCTTT.

The count of this clone is one. The rearrangement uses TRBV7-8 and TRBJ1-1; 7 bases fit TRBD1. The CDR3 is 15 amino acids. Germline V gene lookup returns CDR1 SGHVS and CDR2 FQNEAQ. Trimming removed 3 bases from V and 0 bases from J; junction bases left unmatched: 4. The CDR3 sequence is CASSLYRGMNTEAFF. The DNA for the CDR3 is TGTGCCAGCAGCTTGTACAGGGGAATGAACACTGAAGCTTTCTTT.

The sample holds a few counts of this clone. The rearrangement joins TRBV5-4 to TRBJ1-1; 9 nucleotides match TRBD1. CDR1 is SGHNT, CDR2 YYREEE, per germline (reference sequence). The CDR3 runs to 16 residues. Trimming removed 3 bases from V and 0 bases from J; junction bases left unmatched: 6. CDR3 protein: CASSSPRDRVNTEAFF. The CDR3 DNA is TGTGCCAGCAGCTCCCCTAGGGACAGGGTGAACACTGAAGCTTTCTTT.

The V gene is TRBV19, the J gene TRBJ2-1; 7 bases agree with TRBD2. The J segment lost 4 bases and the V segment lost 5 bases, leaving 5 bases of the junction unmatched. CDR1 and CDR2 (germline): LNHDA, SQIVND (reference sequence). The length of the CDR3 is 14 residues. In DNA, the CDR3 is TGTGCCAGTAGTCAGACTAGCACATACAATGAGCAGTTCTTC. The encoded protein is CASSQTSTYNEQFF.

The J gene is TRBJ2-5, the V gene TRBV6-4; the match to TRBD1 covers 7 bases. The J segment lost 1 base and the V segment lost 7 bases, leaving 18 bases of the junction unmatched. The CDR3 contains 18 residues. Germline CDR1 reads MRHNA; CDR2 reads SNTAGT. Here the CDR3 DNA reads TGTGCCAGCATCCGGGGACAGACCCTCCTAGACATCCAAGAGACCCAGTACTTC. Translating gives CASIRGQTLLDIQETQYF.

This clone was counted many times. The genes are TRBV19 and TRBJ1-1, with D possibly TRBD1 on 6 matching bases. V lost 8 bases and J lost 1, with 14 bases in between. This CDR3 contains 14 residues. In germline, CDR1 is LNHDA, CDR2 SQIVND (reference sequence). CDR3 protein: CASERGGQNTEAFF. CDR3 coding DNA: TGTGCCAGTGAAAGGGGGGGACAGAACACTGAAGCTTTCTTT. The complete variable domain, with remaining parts taken from reference TRBV19 and TRBJ1-1, reads DGGITQSPKYLFRKEGQNVTLSCEQNLNHDAMYWYRQDPGQGLRLIYYSQIVNDFQKGDIAEGYSVSREKKESFPLTVTSAQKNPTAFYLCASERGGQNTEAFFGQGTRLTVV.

V gene TRBV7-8 combines with J gene TRBJ1-3; no clear D gene. This CDR3 region has 14 residues. V shed 2 bases and J shed 3 bases, with 8 bases lying between them. The germline V gene encodes CDR1 SGHVS and CDR2 FQNEAQ. The CDR3 sequence: CASSLQFFGNTIYF. The CDR3 bases are TGTGCCAGCAGCTTACAGTTTTTTGGAAACACCATATATTTT.

The chain combines TRBV30 with TRBJ1-4, with TRBD1 matching 7 bases. J lost 2 bases, V lost 6 bases, and 9 bases had no gene match. Germline V CDR1 and CDR2: GTSNPN, SVGIG (reference sequence). The CDR3 extends over 15 amino acids. CDR3 residues: CACNRGVRTNEKLFF. Here the CDR3 DNA reads TGTGCCTGCAACAGGGGCGTTAGGACTAATGAAAAACTGTTTTTT.

This clone was detected only a few times. In DNA, the CDR3 is TGTGCCAGCAGCTTAGCGGACAGGGTTCGGTATGGCTACACCTTC. Translating it yields CASSLADRVRYGYTF. The chain recombines TRBV7-9 with TRBJ1-2; TRBD1 aligns across 8 bases. This CDR3 is built from 15 residues. V shed 0 bases, J shed 5 bases, and the junction held 5 bases outside the gene matches. Germline CDR1 and CDR2: SEHNR and FQNEAQ (reference sequence).